The rows below give T cell receptor beta chains drawn from one sample of a study of blood T cell repertoires in COVID-19. Data came from immunoSEQ multiplex PCR; TCRdb stores just in-frame clones and leaves some out. The data hold tens of thousands of clones, with 89% observed a single time. Sequencing input: peripheral blood. The receptors here all came from a man aged 45 to 65 with acute or convalescent COVID-19. Both conserved end residues are part of each CDR3. Each record gives: J gene, D gene, clone size, V gene, CDR3 protein, CDR3 DNA. A D gene is named only where the DNA matches it firmly. Rows give clone size only sometimes, using once, few, many, or a class for an expanded clone.

J gene: TRBJ2-1
D gene: -
clone size: -
V gene: TRBV2
CDR3 protein: CASIRERHEQFF
CDR3 DNA: TGTGCCAGCATCAGGGAAAGACATGAGCAGTTCTTC

J gene: TRBJ2-5
D gene: TRBD1
clone size: -
V gene: TRBV7-2
CDR3 protein: CASSLVGGLQETQYF
CDR3 DNA: TGTGCCAGCAGCTTAGTAGGGGGCCTCCAAGAGACCCAGTACTTC

J gene: TRBJ2-2
D gene: TRBD1
clone size: -
V gene: TRBV19
CDR3 protein: CASSMRGQGLTGELFF
CDR3 DNA: TGTGCCAGTAGTATGCGCGGACAGGGGTTAACCGGGGAGCTGTTTTTT

J gene: TRBJ1-2
D gene: TRBD1
clone size: -
V gene: TRBV6-2/TRBV6-3
CDR3 protein: CASSYSGQNYGYTF
CDR3 DNA: TGTGCCAGCAGTTACTCGGGACAGAACTATGGCTACACCTTC

J gene: TRBJ1-2
D gene: -
clone size: -
V gene: TRBV5-4
CDR3 protein: CASTSLRNYGYTF
CDR3 DNA: TGTGCCAGCACGAGTCTGAGGAACTATGGCTACACCTTC

J gene: TRBJ2-2
D gene: -
clone size: -
V gene: TRBV13
CDR3 protein: CASSSAGWQNTGELFF
CDR3 DNA: TGTGCCAGCAGCTCCGCAGGGTGGCAGAACACCGGGGAGCTGTTTTTT

J gene: TRBJ1-5
D gene: -
clone size: few
V gene: TRBV28
CDR3 protein: CASSFQRVPSNQPQHF
CDR3 DNA: TGTGCCAGCAGTTTTCAGAGGGTCCCTAGCAATCAGCCCCAGCATTTT

J gene: TRBJ2-3
D gene: TRBD2
clone size: -
V gene: TRBV9
CDR3 protein: CASSVSGGADTQYF
CDR3 DNA: TGTGCCAGCAGCGTTAGCGGGGGGGCCGATACGCAGTATTTT

J gene: TRBJ1-6
D gene: TRBD1
clone size: -
V gene: TRBV7-8
CDR3 protein: CASSRPPGQRSSYNSPLHF
CDR3 DNA: TGTGCCAGCAGCCGCCCCCCGGGACAGCGGAGCTCCTATAATTCACCCCTCCACTTT

J gene: TRBJ2-3
D gene: TRBD2
clone size: -
V gene: TRBV18
CDR3 protein: CASSPETSGGTDTQYF
CDR3 DNA: TGTGCCAGCTCACCTGAGACTAGCGGGGGAACAGATACGCAGTATTTT

J gene: TRBJ2-5
D gene: TRBD2
clone size: -
V gene: TRBV10-3
CDR3 protein: CAISDSGAGETQYF
CDR3 DNA: TGTGCCATCAGCGATAGCGGGGCCGGGGAGACCCAGTACTTC

J gene: TRBJ2-7
D gene: TRBD1
clone size: few
V gene: TRBV4-1
CDR3 protein: CASSSIQGANYEQYF
CDR3 DNA: TGCGCCAGCAGCTCAATCCAGGGGGCTAACTACGAGCAGTACTTC

J gene: TRBJ1-4
D gene: TRBD1
clone size: -
V gene: TRBV25-1
CDR3 protein: CASKAPQGAGEKLFF
CDR3 DNA: TGTGCCAGCAAGGCCCCCCAGGGGGCGGGAGAAAAACTGTTTTTT

J gene: TRBJ2-1
D gene: TRBD2
clone size: -
V gene: TRBV25-1
CDR3 protein: CASSDVRASGRLDEQFF
CDR3 DNA: TGTGCCAGCAGTGACGTCCGAGCTAGCGGGCGCCTCGATGAGCAGTTCTTC

J gene: TRBJ1-1
D gene: -
clone size: -
V gene: TRBV6-6
CDR3 protein: CASSFALRGNTEAFF
CDR3 DNA: TGTGCCAGCAGTTTTGCCCTCCGAGGGAACACTGAAGCTTTCTTT

J gene: TRBJ2-3
D gene: -
clone size: -
V gene: TRBV15
CDR3 protein: CATSRASTDTQYF
CDR3 DNA: TGTGCCACCAGCAGAGCAAGCACAGATACGCAGTATTTT

J gene: TRBJ1-6
D gene: TRBD1
clone size: -
V gene: TRBV27
CDR3 protein: CASSFSGQGNSPLHF
CDR3 DNA: TGTGCCAGCAGTTTCTCGGGACAGGGAAACTCACCCCTCCACTTT

J gene: TRBJ2-5
D gene: TRBD2
clone size: -
V gene: TRBV19
CDR3 protein: CASSSPGLAGEETQYF
CDR3 DNA: TGTGCCAGTAGTTCCCCGGGACTAGCGGGAGAAGAGACCCAGTACTTC

J gene: TRBJ1-5
D gene: -
clone size: -
V gene: TRBV19
CDR3 protein: CASSSRLRARQPQHF
CDR3 DNA: TGTGCCAGTAGTTCCCGCTTGAGGGCGAGGCAGCCCCAGCATTTT

J gene: TRBJ2-5
D gene: -
clone size: once
V gene: TRBV4-2
CDR3 protein: CASSQELSERSNLQETQYF
CDR3 DNA: TGTGCCAGCAGCCAAGAGTTGTCTGAGCGTTCGAACCTCCAAGAGACCCAGTACTTC

J gene: TRBJ2-7
D gene: -
clone size: -
V gene: TRBV7-9
CDR3 protein: CASSPPRGKNEQYF
CDR3 DNA: TGTGCCAGCAGCCCCCCAAGAGGAAAGAACGAGCAGTACTTC

J gene: TRBJ2-7
D gene: -
clone size: -
V gene: TRBV2
CDR3 protein: CASSATTEQYF
CDR3 DNA: TGTGCCAGCAGTGCGACGACAGAGCAGTACTTC

J gene: TRBJ2-3
D gene: TRBD1
clone size: -
V gene: TRBV7-2
CDR3 protein: CASSSWTGGRDTQYF
CDR3 DNA: TGTGCCAGCAGTTCTTGGACAGGGGGCAGAGATACGCAGTATTTT

J gene: TRBJ1-4
D gene: TRBD1
clone size: -
V gene: TRBV18
CDR3 protein: CASSPTGELREKLFF
CDR3 DNA: TGTGCCAGCTCACCGACAGGGGAATTACGTGAAAAACTGTTTTTT

J gene: TRBJ1-1
D gene: -
clone size: once
V gene: TRBV2
CDR3 protein: CASSDRRAETEAFF
CDR3 DNA: TGTGCCAGCAGTGATCGCAGGGCCGAGACTGAAGCTTTCTTT

J gene: TRBJ1-6
D gene: -
clone size: -
V gene: TRBV3-1/TRBV3-2
CDR3 protein: CASSKPMGGIRSPLHF
CDR3 DNA: TGTGCCAGCAGCAAACCGATGGGAGGAATAAGATCACCCCTCCACTTT